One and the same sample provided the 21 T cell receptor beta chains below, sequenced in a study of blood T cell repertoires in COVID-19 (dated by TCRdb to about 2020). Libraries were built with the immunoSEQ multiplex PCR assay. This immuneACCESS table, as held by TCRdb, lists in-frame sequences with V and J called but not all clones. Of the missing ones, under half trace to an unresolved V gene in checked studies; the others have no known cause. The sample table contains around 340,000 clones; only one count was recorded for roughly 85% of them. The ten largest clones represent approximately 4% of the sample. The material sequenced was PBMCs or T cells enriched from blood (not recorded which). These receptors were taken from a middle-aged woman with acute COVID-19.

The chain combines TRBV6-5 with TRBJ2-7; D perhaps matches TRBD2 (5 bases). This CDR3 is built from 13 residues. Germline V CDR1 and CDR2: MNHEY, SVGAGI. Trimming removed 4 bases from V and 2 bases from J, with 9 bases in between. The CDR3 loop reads CASSSPTTYEQYF. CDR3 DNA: TGTGCCAGCAGTTCCCCGACTACCTACGAGCAGTACTTC.

Here the CDR3 reads CASSPTGERGPQHF. The CDR3 DNA is TGTGCCAGCAGCCCTACAGGGGAAAGGGGGCCCCAGCATTTT. The chain couples TRBV3-1 (or the pseudogene TRBV3-2) to TRBJ1-5, with TRBD1 matching 7 bases. J lost 9 bases, V lost 4 bases, and 9 bases had no gene match. The CDR3 is made up of 14 amino acids. Per the germline V gene, CDR1 is LGHDT and CDR2 is YNNKEL (reference sequence).

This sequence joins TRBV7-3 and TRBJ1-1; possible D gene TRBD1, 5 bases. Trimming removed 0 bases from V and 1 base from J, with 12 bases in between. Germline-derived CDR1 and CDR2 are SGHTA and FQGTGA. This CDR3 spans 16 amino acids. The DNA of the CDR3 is TGTGCCAGCAGCTTAACGGGGCAGGTTTGGAACACTGAAGCTTTCTTT. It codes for CASSLTGQVWNTEAFF.

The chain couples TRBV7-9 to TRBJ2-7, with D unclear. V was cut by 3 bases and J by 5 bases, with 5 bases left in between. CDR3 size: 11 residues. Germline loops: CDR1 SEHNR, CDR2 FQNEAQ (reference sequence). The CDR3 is CASSFRDEQYF. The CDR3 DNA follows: TGTGCCAGCAGCTTCCGGGACGAGCAGTACTTC.

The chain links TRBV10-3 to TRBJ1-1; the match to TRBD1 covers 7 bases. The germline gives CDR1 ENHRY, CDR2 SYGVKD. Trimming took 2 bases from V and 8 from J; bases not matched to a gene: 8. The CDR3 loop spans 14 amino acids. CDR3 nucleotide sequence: TGTGCCATCAGTGAGGGTGACAGGGTAAGGGAAGCTTTCTTT. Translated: CAISEGDRVREAFF.

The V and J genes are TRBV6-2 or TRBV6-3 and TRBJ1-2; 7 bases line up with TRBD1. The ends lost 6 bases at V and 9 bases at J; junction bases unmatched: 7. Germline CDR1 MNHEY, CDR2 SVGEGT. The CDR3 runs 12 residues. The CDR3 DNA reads TGTGCCAGCAGCCCCGGGACAGCCCGCTACACCTTC. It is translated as CASSPGTARYTF.

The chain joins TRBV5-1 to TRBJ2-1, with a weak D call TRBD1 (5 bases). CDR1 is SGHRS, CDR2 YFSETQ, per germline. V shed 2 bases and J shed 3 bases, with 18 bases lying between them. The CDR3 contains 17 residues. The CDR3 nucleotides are TGCGCCAGCAGCTTACATATTCAGCTAGACAGCTACAATGAGCAGTTCTTC. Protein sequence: CASSLHIQLDSYNEQFF.

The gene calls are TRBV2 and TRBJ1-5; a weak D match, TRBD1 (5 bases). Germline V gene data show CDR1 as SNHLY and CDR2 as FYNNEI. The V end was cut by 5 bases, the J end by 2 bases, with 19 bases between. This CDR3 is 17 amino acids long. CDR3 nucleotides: TGTGCCAGCAGTCTAGGGCGGAAGGGAGGGGGCAATCAGCCCCAGCATTTT. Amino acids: CASSLGRKGGGNQPQHF. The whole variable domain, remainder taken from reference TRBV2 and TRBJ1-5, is EPEVTQTPSHQVTQMGQEVILRCVPISNHLYFYWYRQILGQKVEFLVSFYNNEISEKSEIFDDQFSVERPDGSNFTLKIRSTKLEDSAMYFCASSLGRKGGGNQPQHFGDGTRLSIL.

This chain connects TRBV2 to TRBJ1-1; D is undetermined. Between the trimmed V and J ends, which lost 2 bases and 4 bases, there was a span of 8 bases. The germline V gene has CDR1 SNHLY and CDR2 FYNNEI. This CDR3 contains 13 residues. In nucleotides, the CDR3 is TGTGCCAGCAGTGAACACGCGGGCACTGAAGCTTTCTTT. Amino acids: CASSEHAGTEAFF.

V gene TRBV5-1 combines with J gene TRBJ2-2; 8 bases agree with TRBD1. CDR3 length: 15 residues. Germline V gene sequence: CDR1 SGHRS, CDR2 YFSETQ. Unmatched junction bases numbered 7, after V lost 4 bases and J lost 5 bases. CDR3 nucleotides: TGCGCCAGCAGCCCCGGACAGGGTCGAACCGGGGAGCTGTTTTTT. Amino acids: CASSPGQGRTGELFF. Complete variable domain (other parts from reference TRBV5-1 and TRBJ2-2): KAGVTQTPRYLIKTRGQQVTLSCSPISGHRSVSWYQQTPGQGLQFLFEYFSETQRNKGNFPGRFSGRQFSNSRSEMNVSTLELGDSALYLCASSPGQGRTGELFFGEGSRLTVL.

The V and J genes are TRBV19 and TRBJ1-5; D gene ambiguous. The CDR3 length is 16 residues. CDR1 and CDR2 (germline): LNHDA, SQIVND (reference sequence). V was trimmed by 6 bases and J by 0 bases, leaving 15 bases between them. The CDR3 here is CASSPGVKTSNQPQHF. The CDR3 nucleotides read TGTGCCAGTAGCCCCGGGGTAAAGACTAGCAATCAGCCCCAGCATTTT.

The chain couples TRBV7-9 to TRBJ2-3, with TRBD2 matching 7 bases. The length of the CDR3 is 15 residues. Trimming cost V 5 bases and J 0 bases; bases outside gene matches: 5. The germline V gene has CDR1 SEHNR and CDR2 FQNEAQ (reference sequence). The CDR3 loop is CASSLGGPSTDTQYF. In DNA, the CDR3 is TGTGCCAGCAGCCTGGGAGGGCCAAGCACAGATACGCAGTATTTT.

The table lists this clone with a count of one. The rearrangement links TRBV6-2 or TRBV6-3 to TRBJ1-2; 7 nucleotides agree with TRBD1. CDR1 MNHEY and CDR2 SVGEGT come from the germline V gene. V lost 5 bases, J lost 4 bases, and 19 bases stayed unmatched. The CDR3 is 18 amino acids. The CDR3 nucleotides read TGTGCCAGCAGTCGCGGACGCCGGGACAGCGAACTCGGCTATGGCTACACCTTC. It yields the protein CASSRGRRDSELGYGYTF.

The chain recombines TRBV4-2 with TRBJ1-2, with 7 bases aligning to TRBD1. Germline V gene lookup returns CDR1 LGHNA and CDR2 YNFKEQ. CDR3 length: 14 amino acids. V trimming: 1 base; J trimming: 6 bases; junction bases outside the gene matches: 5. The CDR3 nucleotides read TGTGCCAGCAGCCAAGCCGTAACAGGGGATGGCTACACCTTC. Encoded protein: CASSQAVTGDGYTF.

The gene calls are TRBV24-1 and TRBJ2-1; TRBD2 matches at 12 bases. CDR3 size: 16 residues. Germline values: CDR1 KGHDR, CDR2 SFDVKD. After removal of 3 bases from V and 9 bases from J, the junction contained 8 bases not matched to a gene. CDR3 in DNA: TGTGCCACCAGTGATGAGTCTCTAGCGGGGGGGGCTGAGCAGTTCTTC. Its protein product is CATSDESLAGGAEQFF.

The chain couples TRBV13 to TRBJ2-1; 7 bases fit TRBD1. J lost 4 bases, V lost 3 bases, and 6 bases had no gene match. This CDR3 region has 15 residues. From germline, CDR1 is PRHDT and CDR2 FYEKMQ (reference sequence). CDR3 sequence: CASSFWSGGYNEQFF. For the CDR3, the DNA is TGTGCCAGCAGCTTTTGGTCAGGGGGTTACAATGAGCAGTTCTTC.

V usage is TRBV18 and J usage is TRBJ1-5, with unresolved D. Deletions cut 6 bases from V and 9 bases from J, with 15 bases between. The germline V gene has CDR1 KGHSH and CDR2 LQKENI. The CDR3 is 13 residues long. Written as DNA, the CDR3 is TGTGCCAGCTCTCCGGACGGGAAATCGCCCCAGCATTTT. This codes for CASSPDGKSPQHF.

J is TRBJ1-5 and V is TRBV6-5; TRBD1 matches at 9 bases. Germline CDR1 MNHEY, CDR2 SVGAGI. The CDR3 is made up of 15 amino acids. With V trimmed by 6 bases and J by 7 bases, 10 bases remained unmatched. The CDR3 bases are TGTGCCAGCAGATCGGACAGGGGTATTCGGCAGCCCCAGCATTTT. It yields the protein CASRSDRGIRQPQHF.

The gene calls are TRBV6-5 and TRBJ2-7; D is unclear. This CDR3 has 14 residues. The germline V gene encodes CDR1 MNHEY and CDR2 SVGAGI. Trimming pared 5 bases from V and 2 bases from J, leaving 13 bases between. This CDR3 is CASSLAGVTYEQYF. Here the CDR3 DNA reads TGTGCCAGCAGTCTGGCAGGTGTTACCTACGAGCAGTACTTC.

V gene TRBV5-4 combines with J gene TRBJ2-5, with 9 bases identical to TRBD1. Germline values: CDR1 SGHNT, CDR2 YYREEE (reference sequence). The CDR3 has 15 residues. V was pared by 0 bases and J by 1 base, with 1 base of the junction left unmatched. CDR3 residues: CASSLGQGGQETQYF. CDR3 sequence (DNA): TGTGCCAGCAGCTTGGGACAGGGGGGCCAAGAGACCCAGTACTTC.

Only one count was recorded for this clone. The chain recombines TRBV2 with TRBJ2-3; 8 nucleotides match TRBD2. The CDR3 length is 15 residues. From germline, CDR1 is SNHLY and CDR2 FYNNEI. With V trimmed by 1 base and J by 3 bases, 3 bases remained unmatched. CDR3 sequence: CASSEVSGGTDTQYF. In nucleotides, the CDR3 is TGTGCCAGCAGTGAAGTCAGCGGGGGAACAGATACGCAGTATTTT.